The 26 T cell receptor beta chains below all came from one sample that was sequenced in a study of CD8+ T cells in alopecia areata (dated by TCRdb to 2016 to 2019). Libraries were constructed by the immunoSEQ multiplex PCR assay. RNA was extracted from all samples and reverse transcribed into cDNA as template for TCR sequencing. TCRdb carries this immuneACCESS record with in-frame sequences only. Its versions omit some clonotypes, under half of them owing to an unresolved V gene in the studies checked, with the rest unexplained. In this sample the table shows over 100,000 clones, and no singletons are among them. In total, the top ten clones hold roughly a fifth of the sample. The sequencing sample was made of lesional skin. Source of these receptors: a C3H/HeJ mouse with alopecia areata. This strain is characterized by the MHC haplotype H2-k.

In its sample, this clone was seen a few times. The gene symbols are mouse symbols. The read ends 4 residues shy of where the CDR3 ends; the end is completed using the germline J gene. The rearrangement links TRBV13-3 to TRBJ2-1; tentative D call: TRBD2 (6 bases). Germline V gene data show CDR1 as NNHDY and CDR2 as SYVADS. CDR3 size: 16 residues. The V end lost 3 bases, the J end lost 0 bases, and 13 bases lay between the germline ends. CDR3 region: CASSVYWEDNYAEQFF. CDR3 DNA (partial): TGTGCCAGCAGTGTATACTGGGAGGATAACTATGCT.

This clone was recorded many times. The genes and germline here are from mouse. The read gets to within 4 residues of the CDR3 end, and the germline J gene fills in the rest. The J gene is TRBJ2-1, the V gene TRBV13-3; 10 bases are shared with TRBD2. Germline values: CDR1 NNHDY, CDR2 SYVADS. The CDR3 loop spans 17 amino acids. V was clipped by 2 bases and J by 0 bases; unmatched bases: 5. The CDR3 loop is CASSEEDWGPNYAEQFF. Partial CDR3 DNA: TGTGCCAGCAGTGAGGAGGACTGGGGGCCTAACTATGCT.

About this clone: Gene labels here are mouse ones. The read stops 4 residues short of the end of the CDR3; the missing end is completed from the germline J gene. The J gene is TRBJ2-1, the V gene TRBV12-2; 10 bases match TRBD2. Germline-derived CDR1 and CDR2 are SGHLS and HYDKME. V shed 2 bases and J 0 bases; nucleotides not matched to a gene: 3. This CDR3 is built from 16 residues. CDR3 DNA (partial): TGTGCCAGCTCTCCCGGGACTGGGGCTAACTATGCT. It encodes CASSPGTGANYA. The entire CDR3 is CASSPGTGANYAEQFF.

This clone has only a few counts. Each gene name is a mouse one. The read ends 4 residues early relative to the CDR3; the germline J gene fills the gap. The V and J genes are TRBV13-3 and TRBJ2-1, with 11 positions matching TRBD2. The V and J ends lost 5 bases and 5 bases, in that order; junction bases with no gene match: 6. Germline CDR1 reads NNHDY; CDR2 reads SYVADS. The CDR3 is 15 residues long. The sequenced part of the CDR3 DNA is TGTGCCAGCAGGGGACTGGGGGTGGGGGATGCT. It encodes CASRGLGVGDA. The entire CDR3 protein is CASRGLGVGDAEQFF.

As concerns this clone: Germline and genes here are mouse. CDR3 sequence: CASSDDQGWAEQFF. The part of the CDR3 DNA that was read is TGTGCCAGCAGTGATGATCAGGGGTGGGCT. The chain carries TRBV13-3 and TRBJ2-1, with D perhaps TRBD1 (6 bases). The read falls 4 residues short of the CDR3 end, and the missing part is taken from the germline J gene. This CDR3 comprises 14 residues. The germline gives CDR1 NNHDY, CDR2 SYVADS.

In the case of this clone: At residue 13, the TCRdb protein and translated DNA are inconsistent; the protein given comes from the DNA. All gene names here are mouse names. The read ends 3 residues shy of where the CDR3 ends; the end is completed using the germline J gene. The rearrangement uses TRBV13-3 and TRBJ1-6, with D unresolved. TRBJ1-6 is annotated as an ORF whose role is uncertain. The CDR3 is made up of 16 amino acids. V was trimmed by 0 bases and J by 1 base, leaving 8 bases between them. Germline V gene sequence: CDR1 NNHDY, CDR2 SYVADS. The covered CDR3 bases are TGTGCCAGCAGTGATGCGTGGGGATCCTATAATTCGCCC. This gives the protein CASSDAWGSYNSP. The complete CDR3 sequence is CASSDAWGSYNSPLYF.

At least ten counts were recorded for this clone. The genes are named according to mouse. The read ends 4 residues early relative to the CDR3; the germline J gene fills the gap. The V and J genes are TRBV19 and TRBJ1-4, with 9 bases aligning to TRBD1. The CDR3 is 14 residues long. V trimming: 4 bases; J trimming: 5 bases; junction bases outside the gene matches: 3. The V gene's germline CDR1 is FNHDT and CDR2 SITEND (reference sequence). The part of the CDR3 DNA that was read is TGTGCCAGCAGTCCCGGGACAGGGAACGAA. Translated: CASSPGTGNE. Given in full, the CDR3 is CASSPGTGNERLFF.

In the case of this clone: Genes here carry mouse names. The missing CDR3 end, 4 residues past where the read stops, is filled in from the germline J gene. This chain uses TRBV13-3 with TRBJ2-2, with 7 bases aligning to TRBD1. The length of the CDR3 is 16 residues. CDR1 and CDR2 from the germline V gene are NNHDY and SYVADS. Trimming took 1 base from V and 2 from J; bases not matched to a gene: 5. The sequenced CDR3 bases are TGTGCCAGCAGTGATTTCCAGGGGGAGAACACCGGG. Protein sequence: CASSDFQGENTG. The whole CDR3 protein reads CASSDFQGENTGQLYF.

Points on this clone: Gene names and germline refer to mouse. From the germline J gene comes the end of the CDR3, since the read stops 4 residues before it. The chain is built from TRBV13-3 and TRBJ2-5; a weak D match, TRBD1 (7 bases). Germline V gene data show CDR1 as NNHDY and CDR2 as SYVADS. The CDR3 extends over 18 amino acids. V lost 0 bases to trimming and J lost 0 bases, with 17 bases between them. The part of the CDR3 DNA that was read is TGTGCCAGCAGTGATGCTCGCGGCAGGGGGGATAACCAAGAC. It is translated as CASSDARGRGDNQD. The full CDR3 reads CASSDARGRGDNQDTQYF.

This clone was detected only a few times. The genes and germline here are from mouse. From the germline J gene comes the end of the CDR3, since the read stops 4 residues before it. The rearrangement uses TRBV13-3 and TRBJ2-4; possible D gene TRBD2, 6 bases. V was shortened by 1 base and J by 1 base, with 10 bases between the two germline ends. The CDR3 has 15 residues. The germline V gene has CDR1 NNHDY and CDR2 SYVADS. CDR3 sequence reads: CASSDLGVGQNTLYF. The CDR3 DNA, read in part, is TGTGCCAGCAGTGATTTGGGGGTGGGTCAAAAC. The complete variable domain, with remaining parts taken from reference TRBV13-3 and TRBJ2-4, reads EAAVTQSPRSKVAVTGGKVTLSCHQTNNHDYMYWYRQDTGHGLRLIHYSYVADSTEKGDIPDGYKASRPSQENFSLILELASLSQTAVYFCASSDLGVGQNTLYFGAGTRLSVL.

Only a few counts were recorded for this clone. Gene names are mouse gene names. The read finishes 4 residues shy of the CDR3 end, and the germline J gene is used to complete it. The chain couples TRBV13-1 to TRBJ2-1; TRBD1 matches at 8 bases. Per germline, CDR1 NSHNY and CDR2 SYGAGN. J gave up 5 bases and V 5 bases, and 3 bases lay outside the gene matches. The CDR3 contains 13 residues. The sequenced part of the CDR3 DNA is TGTGCCAGCAGGACAGGGGACAATGCT. Translation gives CASRTGDNA. The full CDR3 sequence reads CASRTGDNAEQFF.

This clone was detected a few times. Gene names are the mouse ones. The CDR3 is cut off 4 residues early in the read; its end comes from the germline J gene. The gene calls are TRBV13-2 and TRBJ1-2, with D possibly TRBD1 on 5 matching bases. Trimming left V 0 bases short and J 3 bases short, with 12 bases between. This CDR3 spans 15 amino acids. Germline V lookup: CDR1 NNHNN, CDR2 SYGAGS (reference sequence). The part of the CDR3 DNA that was read is TGTGCCAGCGGTGATGCGGGCAGGGTGGACTCC. Residues: CASGDAGRVDS. In full, the CDR3 is CASGDAGRVDSDYTF.

This clone was picked up many times. The listed TCRdb protein conflicts with the DNA translation at residue 12, and the protein shown is translated directly from the DNA. Gene labels here are mouse ones. The CDR3 is cut off 3 residues early in the read; its end comes from the germline J gene. The genes are TRBV13-3 and TRBJ1-6; D is uncertain. TRBJ1-6 is treated as an ORF (open reading frame) with a function not yet certain. CDR3 length equals 15 residues. The germline gives CDR1 NNHDY, CDR2 SYVADS. V was pared by 4 bases and J by 0 bases, with 8 bases between. The part of the CDR3 DNA that was read is TGTGCCAGCAGTCCGACACGTTCCTATAATTCGCCC. Amino acid sequence: CASSPTRSYNSP. The full CDR3 sequence reads CASSPTRSYNSPLYF.

Of note for this clone: Mouse gene names and germline throughout. Sequencing ends 4 residues short of the CDR3 end; the germline J gene provides the rest. The chain carries TRBV1 and TRBJ2-7; D is perhaps TRBD1 (6 bases). Germline CDR1 NSQYPW, CDR2 LRSPGD (reference sequence). The CDR3 covers 13 residues. CDR3 sequence: CTCSAAQGNEQYF. CDR3 DNA (partial): TGCACCTGCAGTGCAGCCCAGGGGAAT. Using reference TRBV1 and TRBJ2-7 for the parts outside the CDR3, the full variable domain is VTLLEQNPRWRLVPRGQAVNLRCILKNSQYPWMSWYQQDLQKQLQWLFTLRSPGDKEVKSLPGADYLATRVTDTELRLQVANMSQGRTLYCTCSAAQGNEQYFGPGTRLTVL.

This clone showed up just a few times. Gene names and germline match the mouse. The CDR3 end is not reached by the read, which stops 4 residues before it; the germline J gene fills it in. The chain couples TRBV1 to TRBJ2-3; D assignment may be TRBD1 or TRBD2 (5 bases each). Germline lookup yields CDR1 NSQYPW and CDR2 LRSPGD (reference sequence). The ends were cut back, 1 base at V and 0 bases at J, with 11 bases in the middle. This CDR3 comprises 16 residues. The DNA read from the CDR3 is TGCACCTGCAGTGCAGGGGGCTCCTCTAGTGCAGAA. Its protein product is CTCSAGGSSSAE. From start to end, the CDR3 is CTCSAGGSSSAETLYF.

This clone was recorded a few times. Gene names and germline match the mouse. The CDR3 extends 4 residues past the end of the read, so its final part is completed from the germline J gene. The V gene is TRBV19, the J gene TRBJ2-3; tentative D call: TRBD1 (6 bases). V was clipped by 5 bases and J by 1 base, with 11 bases between them. CDR3 length equals 14 residues. Germline CDR1 FNHDT, CDR2 SITEND (reference sequence). CDR3: CASSRRTGAETLYF. CDR3 bases read: TGTGCCAGCAGCCGGCGGACAGGTGCAGAA.

In the case of this clone: The gene names given are mouse names. The DNA ends 4 residues before the CDR3 does, and the rest of the CDR3 is filled in from the germline J gene. This chain connects TRBV13-3 to TRBJ2-5, with TRBD2 identical over 8 bases. V gave up 0 bases and J gave up 0 bases; unmatched junction bases: 3. Germline V gene data show CDR1 as NNHDY and CDR2 as SYVADS. This CDR3 is built from 16 residues. Incomplete CDR3 DNA: TGTGCCAGCAGTGATGAGTGGGGGGGTAACCAAGAC. It translates to CASSDEWGGNQD. The CDR3 reads in full as CASSDEWGGNQDTQYF.

This clone has only a few counts. Gene names denote mouse genes. The CDR3 end falls 4 residues outside the read, so it is completed with the germline J gene. The chain couples TRBV5 to TRBJ1-2, with a possible D match to TRBD1 (6 bases). The germline V gene encodes CDR1 LGHNA and CDR2 YNLKQL (reference sequence). The CDR3 covers 15 residues. V lost 1 base, J lost 0 bases, and 9 bases lay in between. CDR3 amino acids: CASSQGTDANSDYTF. The part of the CDR3 DNA that was read is TGTGCCAGCAGCCAAGGGACAGATGCAAACTCC.

Of note for this clone: The gene symbols are mouse symbols. Sequencing ends 4 residues short of the CDR3 end; the germline J gene provides the rest. This sequence joins TRBV19 and TRBJ2-5, with 7 bases lining up with TRBD1. CDR3 size: 14 residues. Germline CDR1 reads FNHDT; CDR2 reads SITEND (reference sequence). The DNA read from the CDR3 is TGTGCCAGCAGTATTGAAGTGACAGGGGAC. Amino acids: CASSIEVTGD. The full-length CDR3 reads as CASSIEVTGDTQYF.

This clone occurred a few times. Mouse gene names apply. The read ends 4 residues early relative to the CDR3; the germline J gene fills the gap. V usage is TRBV13-3 and J usage is TRBJ2-2; 7 bases align to TRBD2. The germline CDR1 and CDR2 sequences are NNHDY and SYVADS. Trimming removed 7 bases from V and 1 base from J; junction bases left unmatched: 7. The CDR3 sequence is 15 residues long. Here the CDR3 reads CASVHWGKNTGQLYF. CDR3 DNA, as far as it was read: TGTGCCAGCGTCCACTGGGGCAAAAACACCGGG.

This clone was observed a handful of times. Genes and germline are mouse. With the read ending 4 residues before the CDR3 end, the germline J gene is used to fill in that end. This sequence joins TRBV17 and TRBJ2-3, with TRBD1 matching over 9 bases. There are 18 residues in the CDR3. V gave up 3 bases and J gave up 0 bases; unmatched junction bases: 10. From germline, CDR1 is MNHDT and CDR2 YYDKIL. CDR3 DNA (partial): TGTGCTAGCAGTAGTGGGACAGGGTATTTGAAAAGTGCAGAA. It encodes CASSSGTGYLKSAE. Given in full, the CDR3 is CASSSGTGYLKSAETLYF.

A word on this clone: The protein recorded in TCRdb does not match the translated DNA at residue 12; the protein presented here comes from translating the DNA. The genes are named according to mouse. The read ends 3 residues shy of where the CDR3 ends; the end is completed using the germline J gene. The chain recombines TRBV1 with TRBJ1-3; a possible D gene is TRBD1 (6 bases). Germline CDR1 NSQYPW, CDR2 LRSPGD (reference sequence). CDR3 length: 15 amino acids. Trimming took off 0 bases at V and 4 bases at J, with 10 bases between the two ends. The covered CDR3 bases are TGCACCTGCAGTGCAGAGAACAGGGCCGGAAATACG. It specifies CTCSAENRAGNT. The CDR3 as a whole reads CTCSAENRAGNTLYF.

On this clone: Germline and genes here are mouse. Coverage ceases 4 residues before the CDR3 finishes, and the germline J gene fills in the end. V gene TRBV13-3 combines with J gene TRBJ1-2; D perhaps matches TRBD1 (5 bases). The V gene lost 5 bases and the J gene lost 3 bases, with 11 bases spanning the gap. Looked up from germline, CDR1 is NNHDY and CDR2 is SYVADS. CDR3 length equals 13 residues. The CDR3: CASRGGGDSDYTF. CDR3 DNA (partial): TGTGCCAGCAGGGGCGGAGGGGACTCC.

About this clone: Gene labels here are mouse ones. The CDR3 end is not reached by the read, which stops 4 residues before it; the germline J gene fills it in. The chain combines TRBV1 with TRBJ2-1; 9 bases align to TRBD2. The J segment lost 1 base and the V segment lost 1 base, leaving 5 bases of the junction unmatched. From germline, CDR1 is NSQYPW and CDR2 LRSPGD (reference sequence). The CDR3 totals 17 residues. The CDR3 protein is CTCSAGPTGGNYAEQFF. The part of the CDR3 DNA that was read is TGCACCTGCAGTGCAGGACCCACTGGGGGGAACTATGCT.

This clone appeared a few times. Here the gene names and germline are mouse. The read gets to within 4 residues of the CDR3 end, and the germline J gene fills in the rest. The chain carries TRBV13-1 and TRBJ2-7; 10 bases agree with TRBD2. The CDR3 consists of 15 residues. The ends lost 1 base at V and 3 bases at J; junction bases unmatched: 4. The V gene's germline CDR1 is NSHNY and CDR2 SYGAGN. The CDR3 bases that were read are TGTGCCAGCAGTGATTCCGGGACTGGGGACTAT. It yields the protein CASSDSGTGDY. The complete CDR3 protein is CASSDSGTGDYEQYF.

This clone has at least ten counts. These gene names are mouse names. The read stops 4 residues short of the end of the CDR3; the missing end is completed from the germline J gene. The chain couples TRBV13-3 to TRBJ2-7; a possible D gene is TRBD2 (5 bases). Germline CDR1 reads NNHDY; CDR2 reads SYVADS. This CDR3 contains 14 residues. The covered CDR3 bases are TGTGCCAGCAGTGAAATGGGGAAAGTAGAT. Translating it yields CASSEMGKVD. The whole CDR3 sequence reads CASSEMGKVDEQYF.